Below, 14 T cell receptor beta chains from the same sample are listed, as sequenced in a study of blood T cell repertoires in COVID-19 (dated by TCRdb to about 2020). Library preparation used the immunoSEQ multiplex PCR assay. TCRdb took this table from immuneACCESS and kept in-frame rearrangements with V and J called. Such tables lack part of the clones; where checked against another copy, unresolved V genes explain under half of the gap, and the rest is unexplained. The sample table holds roughly 76,000 clones, of which approximately 80% were seen once. The ten biggest clones cover roughly 16% of the sample. The sequenced sample was peripheral blood. Source of these receptors: a human donor in a cohort sampled during active COVID-19.

V usage is TRBV7-9 and J usage is TRBJ2-5; a weak D match, TRBD2 (6 bases). The CDR3 has 13 amino acids. Germline assignment: CDR1 SEHNR and CDR2 FQNEAQ (reference sequence). V shed 9 bases and J shed 2 bases, with 13 bases lying between them. The CDR3 protein is CASHRDFQETQYF. The CDR3 DNA sequence: TGTGCCAGTCACCGGGACTTTCAAGAGACCCAGTACTTC.

The V call is TRBV5-1, the J call TRBJ1-3; D remains unclear. V lost 2 bases and J 4 bases, leaving 13 bases between the germline ends. The CDR3 totals 15 residues. Germline loops: CDR1 SGHRS, CDR2 YFSETQ. This CDR3 is CASSFEAASGNTIYF. CDR3 DNA sequence: TGCGCCAGCAGCTTTGAAGCGGCCTCGGGAAACACCATATATTTT.

The chain recombines TRBV5-1 with TRBJ2-3; D perhaps matches TRBD1 (7 bases). Trimming stripped 4 bases from V and 0 bases from J, with 12 bases between. This CDR3 has 15 amino acids. The germline V gene encodes CDR1 SGHRS and CDR2 YFSETQ. CDR3 protein: CASSGGTASTDTQYF. The CDR3 nucleotides are TGCGCCAGCAGCGGAGGGACAGCGAGCACAGATACGCAGTATTTT. Using reference TRBV5-1 and TRBJ2-3 for the parts outside the CDR3, the full variable domain is KAGVTQTPRYLIKTRGQQVTLSCSPISGHRSVSWYQQTPGQGLQFLFEYFSETQRNKGNFPGRFSGRQFSNSRSEMNVSTLELGDSALYLCASSGGTASTDTQYFGPGTRLTVL.

The rearrangement uses TRBV4-2 and TRBJ2-3, with 8 bases aligning to TRBD2. CDR1 is LGHNA and CDR2 is YNFKEQ in the germline V gene. The CDR3 sequence is 15 residues long. Trimming took 3 bases from V and 4 from J; bases not matched to a gene: 6. This CDR3 reads CASSQGPGRADTQYF. As DNA, the CDR3 is TGTGCCAGCAGCCAGGGTCCCGGGAGGGCAGATACGCAGTATTTT.

The rearrangement uses TRBV6-5 and TRBJ1-2; perhaps TRBD1 as D (6 bases). The CDR3 sequence is 14 residues long. Germline CDR1 MNHEY, CDR2 SVGAGI. With 7 bases removed from V and 3 bases from J, the gap between germline ends came to 15 bases. In DNA, the CDR3 is TGTGCCAGCACCCCGACAGGACCTGACTATGGCTACACCTTC. Amino acids: CASTPTGPDYGYTF.

V usage is TRBV7-9 and J usage is TRBJ2-7, with D perhaps TRBD2 (6 bases). Trimming left V 4 bases short and J 4 bases short, with 8 bases between. Looked up from germline, CDR1 is SEHNR and CDR2 is FQNEAQ (reference sequence). The CDR3 sequence is 12 residues long. CDR3 DNA: TGTGCCAGCAGCTATAGCGGATACGAGCAGTACTTC. Protein sequence: CASSYSGYEQYF.

This chain links TRBV19 with TRBJ1-2; the D gene is possibly TRBD1 (6 bases). V was trimmed by 7 bases and J by 7 bases, leaving 19 bases between them. The CDR3 loop spans 14 amino acids. Germline V gene data show CDR1 as LNHDA and CDR2 as SQIVND (reference sequence). The CDR3 coding sequence is TGTGCCAGTAATTCAGGGAATACAGGGTTTGGCTACACCTTC. Protein sequence: CASNSGNTGFGYTF.

The chain links TRBV2 to TRBJ2-1; 8 bases match TRBD2. This CDR3 is 15 amino acids long. J lost 7 bases, V lost 3 bases, and 8 bases had no gene match. Germline CDR1 reads SNHLY; CDR2 reads FYNNEI. DNA of the CDR3: TGTGCCAGCAGTGACTCACTAGCGGTGGGGAATGAGCAGTTCTTC. Translated, it gives CASSDSLAVGNEQFF.

The chain uses TRBV21-1 and TRBJ2-7; the table assigns TRBD1, which was not confirmed against the DNA. TRBV21-1 is recorded as a pseudogene. The CDR3 has 17 amino acids. The DNA of the CDR3 is TGTGCCAGCAGCAAAAAAACTTCCACAGGTGGCCCCTACGAGCAGTACTTC. Translating gives CASSKKTSTGGPYEQYF.

The rearrangement joins TRBV6-1 to TRBJ2-1, with D tentatively TRBD2 (6 bases). This CDR3 spans 16 amino acids. The germline V gene has CDR1 MNHNS and CDR2 SASEGT. The V end was cut by 2 bases, the J end by 4 bases, with 15 bases between. CDR3 loop: CASSERKAGRYNEQFF. The CDR3 bases are TGTGCCAGCAGTGAACGAAAAGCGGGCCGTTACAATGAGCAGTTCTTC.

The chain employs TRBV2 and TRBJ2-5; 7 nucleotides agree with TRBD2. CDR1 is SNHLY and CDR2 is FYNNEI in the germline V gene. The CDR3 sequence is 14 residues long. The ends lost 4 bases at V and 4 bases at J; junction bases unmatched: 6. CDR3 loop: CASSGTSYGETQYF. In DNA, the CDR3 is TGTGCCAGCAGTGGGACTAGTTACGGAGAGACCCAGTACTTC.

The chain carries TRBV20-1 and TRBJ1-1, with D unclear. V lost 2 bases, J lost 1 base, and 2 bases lay in between. This CDR3 has 11 amino acids. The germline gives CDR1 DFQATT, CDR2 SNEGSKA (reference sequence). The CDR3 loop reads CSARQNTEAFF. The CDR3 bases are TGCAGTGCTAGACAGAACACTGAAGCTTTCTTT.

V usage is TRBV2 and J usage is TRBJ2-7, with D possibly matching TRBD1 (6 bases). Looked up from germline, CDR1 is SNHLY and CDR2 is FYNNEI. The V gene lost 3 bases and the J gene lost 4 bases, with 16 bases spanning the gap. The CDR3 consists of 15 residues. Written as DNA, the CDR3 is TGTGCCAGCAGTGACTACGGCAACAGGGCTTACGAGCAGTACTTC. As protein: CASSDYGNRAYEQYF.

V and J are TRBV5-4 and TRBJ1-1; the match to TRBD1 covers 8 bases. Germline V gene lookup returns CDR1 SGHNT and CDR2 YYREEE (reference sequence). The CDR3 consists of 15 residues. J gave up 4 bases and V 0 bases, and 5 bases lay outside the gene matches. In nucleotides, the CDR3 is TGTGCCAGCAGCTTGGGGGCAGGGGGCTTCACTGAAGCTTTCTTT. This encodes CASSLGAGGFTEAFF.